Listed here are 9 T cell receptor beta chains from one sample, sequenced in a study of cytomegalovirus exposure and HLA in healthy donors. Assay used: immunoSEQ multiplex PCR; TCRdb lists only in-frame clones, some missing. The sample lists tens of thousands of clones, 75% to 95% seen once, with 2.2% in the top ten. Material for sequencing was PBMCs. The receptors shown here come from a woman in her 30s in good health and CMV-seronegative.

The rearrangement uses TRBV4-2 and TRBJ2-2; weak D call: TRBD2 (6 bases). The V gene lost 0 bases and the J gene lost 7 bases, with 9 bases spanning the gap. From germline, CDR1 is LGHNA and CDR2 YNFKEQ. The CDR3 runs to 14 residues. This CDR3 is CASSQDGGYGELFF. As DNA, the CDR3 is TGTGCCAGCAGCCAAGATGGGGGGTACGGGGAGCTGTTTTTT.

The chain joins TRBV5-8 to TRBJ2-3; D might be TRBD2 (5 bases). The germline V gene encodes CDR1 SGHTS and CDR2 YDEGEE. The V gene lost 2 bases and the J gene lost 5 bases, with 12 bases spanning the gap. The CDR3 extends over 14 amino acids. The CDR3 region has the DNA TGTGCCAGCAGCTTTAGAGGCGGGCTAGATACGCAGTATTTT. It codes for CASSFRGGLDTQYF.

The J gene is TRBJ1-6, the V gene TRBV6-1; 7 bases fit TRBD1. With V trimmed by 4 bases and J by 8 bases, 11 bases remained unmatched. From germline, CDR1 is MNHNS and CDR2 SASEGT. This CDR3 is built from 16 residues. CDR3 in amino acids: CASSGKGQPQDSPLHF. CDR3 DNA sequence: TGTGCCAGCAGTGGAAAGGGACAGCCGCAAGATTCACCCCTCCACTTT.

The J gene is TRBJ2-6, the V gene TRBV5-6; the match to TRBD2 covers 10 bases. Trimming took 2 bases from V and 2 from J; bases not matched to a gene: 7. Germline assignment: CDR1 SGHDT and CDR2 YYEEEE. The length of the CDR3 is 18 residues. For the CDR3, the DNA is TGTGCCAGCAGCTTAGGGTTGCTAGCGGGAGCTGGGGCCAACGTCCTGACTTTC. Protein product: CASSLGLLAGAGANVLTF.

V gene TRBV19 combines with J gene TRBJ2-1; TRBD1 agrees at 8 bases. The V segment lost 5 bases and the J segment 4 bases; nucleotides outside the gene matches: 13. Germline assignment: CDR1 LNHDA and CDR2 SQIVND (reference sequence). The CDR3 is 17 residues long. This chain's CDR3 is CASSLTPWDRRYNEQFF. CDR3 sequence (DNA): TGTGCCAGTAGTCTCACCCCCTGGGACAGGCGTTACAATGAGCAGTTCTTC.

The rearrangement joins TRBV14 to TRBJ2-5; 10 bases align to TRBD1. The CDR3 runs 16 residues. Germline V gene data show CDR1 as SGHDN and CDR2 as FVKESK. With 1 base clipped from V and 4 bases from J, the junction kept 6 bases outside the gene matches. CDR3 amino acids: CASSQATGQGGETQYF. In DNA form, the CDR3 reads TGTGCCAGCAGCCAAGCGACCGGACAGGGGGGAGAGACCCAGTACTTC.

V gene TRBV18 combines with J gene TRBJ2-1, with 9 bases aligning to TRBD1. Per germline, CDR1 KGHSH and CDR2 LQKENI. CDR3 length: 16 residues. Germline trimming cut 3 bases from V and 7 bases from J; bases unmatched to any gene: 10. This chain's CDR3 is CASSPTRQGVVNEQFF. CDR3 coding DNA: TGTGCCAGCTCACCGACCCGACAGGGGGTAGTGAATGAGCAGTTCTTC.

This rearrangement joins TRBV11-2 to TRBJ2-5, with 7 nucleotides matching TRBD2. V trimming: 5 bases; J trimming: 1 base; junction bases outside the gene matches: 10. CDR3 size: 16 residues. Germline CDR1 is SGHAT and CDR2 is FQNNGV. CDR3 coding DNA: TGTGCCAGCAGCCTCACTACCCTAGCGGCCCAAGAGACCCAGTACTTC. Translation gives CASSLTTLAAQETQYF.

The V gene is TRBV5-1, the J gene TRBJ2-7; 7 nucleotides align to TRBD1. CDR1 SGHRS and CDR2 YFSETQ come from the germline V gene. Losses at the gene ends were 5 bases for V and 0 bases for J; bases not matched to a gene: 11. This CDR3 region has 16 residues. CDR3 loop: CASSLGVGQSSYEQYF. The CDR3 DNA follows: TGCGCCAGCAGTTTAGGAGTGGGACAGAGCTCCTACGAGCAGTACTTC.